This T cell receptor beta chain was sequenced for a study of somatic mutations in cytotoxic T cells in rheumatoid arthritis. Sequenced by immunoSEQ multiplex PCR; TCRdb stores in-frame clones only, minus some. The table has approximately 15,000 clones, 72% seen once. CDR3 size: 15 residues. Germline assignment: CDR1 SNHLY and CDR2 FYNNEI. V lost 2 bases and J 8 bases, leaving 13 bases between the germline ends. The clonotype originates from an adult with rheumatoid arthritis. The genes are TRBV2 and TRBJ1-6; D is undetermined. The sequenced sample was CD8+ T cells sorted from blood. The DNA for the CDR3 is TGTGCCAGCAGTGAAAGCGGCGGTCCCTATTCACCCCTCCACTTT. This codes for CASSESGGPYSPLHF.